The 14 T cell receptor beta chains listed next were all sequenced from one sample in a study of cytotoxic CD8 clonotypes in ibrutinib-treated CLL. Measured with immunoSEQ multiplex PCR; TCRdb has only the in-frame clones, and not every one. The repertoire holds about 20,000 clones, with 65% to 75% as singletons. The specimen was PBMCs, collected before ibrutinib treatment. These receptors were obtained from a human donor with chronic lymphocytic leukemia.

The gene calls are TRBV6-1 and TRBJ1-1; D uncertain. The CDR3 runs 11 residues. The germline V and J ends were trimmed by 8 bases and 0 bases, with 4 bases remaining between them. CDR1 is MNHNS and CDR2 is SASEGT in the germline V gene. CDR3 nucleotides: TGTGCCAGCGTTATGAACACTGAAGCTTTCTTT. This translates into CASVMNTEAFF.

This rearrangement joins TRBV30 to TRBJ2-3; 7 bases are shared with TRBD1. CDR1 GTSNPN and CDR2 SVGIG come from the germline V gene (reference sequence). The CDR3 has 13 residues. V lost 2 bases, J lost 5 bases, and 4 bases stayed unmatched. CDR3 amino acids: CAWSPGQVDTQYF. CDR3 bases: TGTGCCTGGAGTCCAGGACAGGTAGATACGCAGTATTTT. Full variable domain (remainder filled in from reference TRBV30 and TRBJ2-3): SQTIHQWPATLVQPVGSPLSLECTVEGTSNPNLYWYRQAAGRGLQLLFYSVGIGQISSEVPQNLSASRPQDRQFILSSKKLLLSDSGFYLCAWSPGQVDTQYFGPGTRLTVL.

This clone was observed a few times. The identical CDR3 is also encoded by other nucleotide sequences in the sample. The chain has TRBV30 and TRBJ1-5, with a weak D call TRBD1 (5 bases). There are 14 residues in the CDR3. Germline V lookup: CDR1 GTSNPN, CDR2 SVGIG (reference sequence). Deletions cut 6 bases from V and 0 bases from J, with 12 bases between. This CDR3 is CACSRGDSNQPQHF. In nucleotides, the CDR3 is TGTGCCTGTTCTAGGGGAGATAGCAATCAGCCCCAGCATTTT. The complete variable domain, with remaining parts taken from reference TRBV30 and TRBJ1-5, reads SQTIHQWPATLVQPVGSPLSLECTVEGTSNPNLYWYRQAAGRGLQLLFYSVGIGQISSEVPQNLSASRPQDRQFILSSKKLLLSDSGFYLCACSRGDSNQPQHFGDGTRLSIL.

The rearrangement joins TRBV9 to TRBJ2-3, with TRBD1 as a possible D gene (6 bases). The CDR3 contains 15 residues. V was clipped by 4 bases and J by 1 base, with 13 bases between them. Germline V CDR1 and CDR2: SGDLS, YYNGEE. In DNA, the CDR3 is TGTGCCAGCAGCCCCCGGACAGCGGGCACAGATACGCAGTATTTT. This gives the protein CASSPRTAGTDTQYF.

This clone was observed a handful of times. This chain's CDR3 is CSVRIAGGVDTQYF. The CDR3, as DNA: TGCAGCGTTCGAATAGCGGGAGGTGTAGATACGCAGTATTTT. V usage is TRBV29-1 and J usage is TRBJ2-3; the match to TRBD2 covers 10 bases. The CDR3 loop spans 14 amino acids. The germline CDR1 and CDR2 sequences are SQVTM and ANQGSEA. V was clipped by 5 bases and J by 5 bases; unmatched bases: 7.

This chain connects TRBV2 to TRBJ1-2; D remains ambiguous. V was trimmed by 1 base and J by 4 bases, leaving 10 bases between them. Looked up from germline, CDR1 is SNHLY and CDR2 is FYNNEI. This CDR3 has 14 residues. CDR3 nucleotides: TGTGCCAGCAGTGAAGAGGCCAGGTCCTATGGCTACACCTTC. Encoded protein: CASSEEARSYGYTF.

By sample fraction, this clone is large. This chain uses TRBV7-3 with TRBJ1-5; D not certain. CDR1 and CDR2 (germline): SGHTA, FQGTGA. Deletions cut 5 bases from V and 4 bases from J, with 18 bases between. CDR3 length: 16 amino acids. CDR3 bases: TGTGCCAGCAGCCACTTTTATGAGGAGCAGAATCAGCCCCAGCATTTT. Protein sequence: CASSHFYEEQNQPQHF.

This clone turned up a few times. The rearrangement links TRBV7-2 to TRBJ2-7; D uncertain. Germline-derived CDR1 and CDR2 are SGHTA and FQGNSA. V was trimmed by 5 bases and J by 6 bases, leaving 17 bases between them. This CDR3 has 14 residues. CDR3 region: CASSPGPGTPEQYF. The CDR3 DNA is TGTGCCAGCAGCCCTGGACCCGGAACCCCCGAGCAGTACTTC.

The CDR3 DNA sequence: TGTGCCAGCAGCCACGGACCCAACCAAAATGAGCAGTTCTTC. Translating it yields CASSHGPNQNEQFF. V and J are TRBV7-9 and TRBJ2-1; D gene uncertain. CDR1 and CDR2 from the germline V gene are SEHNR and FQNEAQ (reference sequence). The CDR3 length is 14 residues. V lost 5 bases to trimming and J lost 7 bases, with 15 bases between them.

This clone was detected once. This chain connects TRBV7-3 to TRBJ2-2, with D uncertain. Germline CDR1 SGHTA, CDR2 FQGTGA. Between the trimmed V and J ends, which lost 7 bases and 8 bases, there was a span of 14 bases. The CDR3 has 13 residues. The DNA for the CDR3 is TGTGCCAGCACCCCAGAGCTTGGGGGGGAGCTGTTTTTT. Translation gives CASTPELGGELFF.

This clone was found a few times. The chain carries TRBV4-2 and TRBJ2-3, with 8 positions matching TRBD2. CDR3 length: 17 residues. Germline CDR1 is LGHNA and CDR2 is YNFKEQ. Trimming cost V 1 base and J 1 base; bases outside gene matches: 7. CDR3 protein: CASSQVRQLAGTDTQYF. CDR3 DNA sequence: TGTGCCAGCAGCCAAGTTCGGCAACTAGCGGGCACAGATACGCAGTATTTT.

This chain links TRBV2 with TRBJ1-5; 7 nucleotides align to TRBD1. CDR1 and CDR2 from the germline V gene are SNHLY and FYNNEI. There are 14 residues in the CDR3. The V and J ends lost 4 bases and 13 bases, in that order; junction bases with no gene match: 13. For the CDR3, the DNA is TGTGCCAGCAGTGTGGGCAGGGGGTTGGGATCTCAGCATTTT. The encoded protein is CASSVGRGLGSQHF.

This chain links TRBV28 with TRBJ1-2; D perhaps matches TRBD1 (5 bases). This CDR3 is 16 amino acids long. Germline values: CDR1 MDHEN, CDR2 SYDVKM. The V end lost 5 bases, the J end lost 2 bases, and 18 bases lay between the germline ends. Here the CDR3 reads CASSRVVGATNYGYTF. In nucleotides, the CDR3 is TGTGCCAGCAGTCGGGTGGTAGGGGCGACCAACTATGGCTACACCTTC.

The rearrangement links TRBV20-1 to TRBJ2-1; D gene unclear. V was shortened by 6 bases and J by 7 bases, with 10 bases between the two germline ends. This CDR3 has 11 amino acids. The germline gives CDR1 DFQATT, CDR2 SNEGSKA (reference sequence). The CDR3 reads CSALDGNEQFF. Here the CDR3 DNA reads TGCAGTGCCCTAGATGGGAATGAGCAGTTCTTC.